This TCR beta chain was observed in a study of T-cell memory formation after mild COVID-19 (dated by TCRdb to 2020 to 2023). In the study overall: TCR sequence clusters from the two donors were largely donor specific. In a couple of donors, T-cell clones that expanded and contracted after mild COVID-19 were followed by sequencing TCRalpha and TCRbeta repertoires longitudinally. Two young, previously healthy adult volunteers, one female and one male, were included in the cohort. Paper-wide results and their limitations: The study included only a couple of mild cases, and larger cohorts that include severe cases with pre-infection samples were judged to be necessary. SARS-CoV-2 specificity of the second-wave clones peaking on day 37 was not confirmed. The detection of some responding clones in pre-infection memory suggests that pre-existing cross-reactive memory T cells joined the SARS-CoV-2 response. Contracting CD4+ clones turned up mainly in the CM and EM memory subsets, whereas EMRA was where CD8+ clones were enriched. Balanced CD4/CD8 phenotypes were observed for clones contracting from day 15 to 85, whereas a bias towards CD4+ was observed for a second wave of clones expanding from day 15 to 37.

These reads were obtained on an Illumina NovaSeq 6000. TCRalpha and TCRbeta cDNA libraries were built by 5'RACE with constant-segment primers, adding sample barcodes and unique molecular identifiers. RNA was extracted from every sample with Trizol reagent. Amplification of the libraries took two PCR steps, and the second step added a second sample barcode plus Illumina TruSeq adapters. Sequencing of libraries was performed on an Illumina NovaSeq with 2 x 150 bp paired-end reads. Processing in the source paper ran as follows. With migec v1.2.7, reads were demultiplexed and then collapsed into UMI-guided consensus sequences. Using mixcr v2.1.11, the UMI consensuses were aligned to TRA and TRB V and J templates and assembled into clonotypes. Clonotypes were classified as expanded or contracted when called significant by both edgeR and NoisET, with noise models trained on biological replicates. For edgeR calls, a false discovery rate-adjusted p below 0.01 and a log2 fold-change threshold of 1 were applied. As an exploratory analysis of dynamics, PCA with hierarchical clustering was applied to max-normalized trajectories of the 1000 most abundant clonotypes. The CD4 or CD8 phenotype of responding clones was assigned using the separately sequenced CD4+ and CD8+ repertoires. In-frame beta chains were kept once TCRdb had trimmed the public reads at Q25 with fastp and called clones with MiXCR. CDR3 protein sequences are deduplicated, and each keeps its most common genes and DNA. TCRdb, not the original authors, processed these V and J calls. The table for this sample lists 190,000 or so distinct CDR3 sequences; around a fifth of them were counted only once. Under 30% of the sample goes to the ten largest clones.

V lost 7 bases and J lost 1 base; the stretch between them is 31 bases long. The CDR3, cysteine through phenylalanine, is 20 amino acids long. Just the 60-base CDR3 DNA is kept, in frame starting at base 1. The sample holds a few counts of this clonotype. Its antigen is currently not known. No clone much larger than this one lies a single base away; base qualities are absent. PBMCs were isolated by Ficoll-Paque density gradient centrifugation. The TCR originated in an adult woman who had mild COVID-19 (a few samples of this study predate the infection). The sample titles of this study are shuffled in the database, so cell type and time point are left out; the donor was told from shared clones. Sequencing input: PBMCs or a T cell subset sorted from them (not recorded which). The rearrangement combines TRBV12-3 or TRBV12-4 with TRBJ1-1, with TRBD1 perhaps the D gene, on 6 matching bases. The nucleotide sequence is TGTGCCAGCACCAGGCCACCTCCGGGACACCCTTTCAATCGGAACACTGAAGCTTTCTTT. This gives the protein CASTRPPPGHPFNRNTEAFF.